The 18 T cell receptor beta chains listed next were all sequenced from one sample in a study of CD8+ T cells in alopecia areata. RNA was isolated and reverse transcribed to cDNA, the sequencing template. This table comes from immunoSEQ multiplex PCR, and its TCRdb copy is limited to in-frame clones, with some not included. This sample carries about 97,000 clones, 41% of them seen once, and the ten largest clones take around 1.5%. Sample: CD4+ T cells sorted from blood. Receptors originate from a human donor with alopecia areata.

The sample holds a few counts of this clone. The V gene is TRBV9, the J gene TRBJ2-3; D is tentatively TRBD1 or TRBD2 (5 bases each). Deletions cut 0 bases from V and 6 bases from J, with 14 bases between. This CDR3 spans 15 amino acids. CDR1 is SGDLS, CDR2 YYNGEE, per germline. The chain's CDR3 is CASSVDGTGGDTQYF. CDR3 bases: TGTGCCAGCAGCGTAGATGGGACCGGAGGCGATACGCAGTATTTT.

This clone turned up a few times. V gene TRBV29-1 combines with J gene TRBJ2-1; 7 bases align to TRBD1. Germline CDR1 SQVTM, CDR2 ANQGSEA. CDR3 length: 13 amino acids. Trimming removed 8 bases from V and 9 bases from J; junction bases left unmatched: 13. The CDR3 coding sequence is TGCAGCTTGGACAAGGGGGCCGGGGCTGAGCAGTTCTTC. Protein product: CSLDKGAGAEQFF.

This clone was counted only a few times. The V and J genes are TRBV7-9 and TRBJ2-1; 8 bases align to TRBD1. The V and J ends lost 7 bases and 3 bases, in that order; junction bases with no gene match: 8. The CDR3 covers 15 residues. Germline-derived CDR1 and CDR2 are SEHNR and FQNEAQ (reference sequence). DNA for the CDR3: TGTGCCAGCACCATCGTCACAGGGGGCTACAATGAGCAGTTCTTC. This codes for CASTIVTGGYNEQFF.

V and J are TRBV2 and TRBJ2-3; possible D gene TRBD2, 6 bases. The CDR3 covers 15 residues. CDR1 SNHLY and CDR2 FYNNEI come from the germline V gene. Between the trimmed V and J ends, which lost 7 bases and 4 bases, there was a span of 18 bases. The CDR3 protein is CASMIRGLGADTQYF. DNA for the CDR3: TGTGCCAGCATGATTCGGGGACTGGGCGCAGATACGCAGTATTTT.

The chain employs TRBV30 and TRBJ2-1, with a possible D match to TRBD2 (5 bases). From germline, CDR1 is GTSNPN and CDR2 SVGIG (reference sequence). The V end was cut by 0 bases, the J end by 4 bases, with 13 bases between. CDR3 length equals 15 residues. The CDR3 DNA reads as TGTGCCTGGAGTGTTAAACGGGATTGGTACAATGAGCAGTTCTTC. Translating gives CAWSVKRDWYNEQFF.

This clone was seen only a few times. V is TRBV21-1 and J is TRBJ2-4. TRBV21-1 is listed as a pseudogene. The CDR3 is made up of 17 amino acids. The CDR3 sequence is CASSKARRNKVKNIQYF. The CDR3 coding sequence is TGTGCCAGCAGCAAAGCGCGTAGGAACAAAGTCAAAAACATTCAGTACTTC.

A few counts support this clone. The rearrangement links TRBV7-9 to TRBJ1-2; D is undetermined. The CDR3 has 15 residues. Trimming took 5 bases from V and 0 from J, leaving 13 bases between them. Germline-derived CDR1 and CDR2 are SEHNR and FQNEAQ (reference sequence). CDR3 nucleotides: TGTGCCAGCAGCCCCGACACTCCTCCTAACTATGGCTACACCTTC. This translates into CASSPDTPPNYGYTF.

This clone occurred a few times. The chain is built from TRBV19 and TRBJ2-2; 7 nucleotides line up with TRBD2. Per germline, CDR1 LNHDA and CDR2 SQIVND (reference sequence). This CDR3 spans 16 amino acids. The V gene end was trimmed by 3 bases and the J gene end by 2 bases; junction bases not matched to a gene: 6. Here the CDR3 DNA reads TGTGCCAGTAGTATGGTCGCGGGGGTAAACACCGGGGAGCTGTTTTTT. It specifies CASSMVAGVNTGELFF. The full variable domain, with the rest looked up from reference TRBV19 and TRBJ2-2, is DGGITQSPKYLFRKEGQNVTLSCEQNLNHDAMYWYRQDPGQGLRLIYYSQIVNDFQKGDIAEGYSVSREKKESFPLTVTSAQKNPTAFYLCASSMVAGVNTGELFFGEGSRLTVL.

V usage is TRBV7-8 and J usage is TRBJ2-7; D call uncertain. Germline values: CDR1 SGHVS, CDR2 FQNEAQ. V lost 5 bases and J lost 6, with 8 bases in between. This CDR3 contains 11 residues. The CDR3 is CASSSHSEQYF. CDR3 sequence (DNA): TGTGCCAGCAGCAGCCATTCCGAGCAGTACTTC.

This clone was picked up a small number of times. The J gene is TRBJ2-7, the V gene TRBV20-1, with D unresolved. The CDR3 length is 11 residues. CDR1 is DFQATT, CDR2 SNEGSKA, per germline (reference sequence). V lost 3 bases and J lost 6, with 9 bases in between. This CDR3 reads CSASPDLEQYF. Written as DNA, the CDR3 is TGCAGTGCTAGTCCAGATCTCGAGCAGTACTTC.

This clone turned up a few times. The genes are TRBV4-3 and TRBJ1-4; a weak D match, TRBD1 (5 bases). V lost 3 bases to trimming and J lost 6 bases, with 14 bases between them. The CDR3 spans 15 residues. Germline CDR1 is LGHNA and CDR2 is YSLEER. The CDR3 loop is CASSQAGFNDEKLFF. In DNA form, the CDR3 reads TGCGCCAGCAGCCAGGCAGGGTTTAATGATGAAAAACTGTTTTTT.

This clone was detected a few times. The J gene is TRBJ2-3, the V gene TRBV19, with D possibly TRBD1 on 5 matching bases. V was shortened by 0 bases and J by 3 bases, with 10 bases between the two germline ends. This CDR3 has 15 amino acids. Per germline, CDR1 LNHDA and CDR2 SQIVND (reference sequence). This CDR3 reads CASSIESQGTDTQYF. In DNA form, the CDR3 reads TGTGCCAGTAGTATAGAGTCCCAGGGAACAGATACGCAGTATTTT.

This clone was seen many times. The chain couples TRBV4-3 to TRBJ2-6; no firm D call. The CDR3 covers 18 residues. Trimming left V 1 base short and J 0 bases short, with 13 bases between. Per the germline V gene, CDR1 is LGHNA and CDR2 is YSLEER. CDR3 bases: TGCGCCAGCAGCCAAGTCCAGGCCAGCTACTCTGGGGCCAACGTCCTGACTTTC. Protein product: CASSQVQASYSGANVLTF.

The CDR3 spells CASSPVAGSSYNEQFF. In nucleotides, the CDR3 is TGTGCCAGCAGCCCGGTAGCGGGATCCTCCTACAATGAGCAGTTCTTC. The rearrangement uses TRBV7-2 and TRBJ2-1, with 8 bases fitting TRBD2. Trimming took 5 bases from V and 0 from J; bases not matched to a gene: 6. The CDR3 is 16 residues long. Germline V gene lookup returns CDR1 SGHTA and CDR2 FQGNSA.

The V gene is TRBV5-1, the J gene TRBJ1-6, with 8 positions matching TRBD1. Trimming took 1 base from V and 0 from J; bases not matched to a gene: 6. This CDR3 has 18 residues. The V gene's germline CDR1 is SGHRS and CDR2 YFSETQ. CDR3 amino acids: CASSLTGGLSSYNSPLHF. In nucleotides, the CDR3 is TGCGCCAGCAGCTTGACAGGGGGATTGAGCTCCTATAATTCACCCCTCCACTTT. Based on the CDR3 plus reference TRBV5-1 and TRBJ1-6, the full variable domain is KAGVTQTPRYLIKTRGQQVTLSCSPISGHRSVSWYQQTPGQGLQFLFEYFSETQRNKGNFPGRFSGRQFSNSRSEMNVSTLELGDSALYLCASSLTGGLSSYNSPLHFGNGTRLTVT.

The chain employs TRBV7-2 and TRBJ2-7; D call uncertain. V was cut by 1 base and J by 6 bases, with 4 bases left in between. The germline V gene has CDR1 SGHTA and CDR2 FQGNSA. The CDR3 consists of 11 residues. The CDR3 region is CASSLGAEQYF. CDR3 sequence (DNA): TGTGCCAGCAGCTTAGGGGCCGAGCAGTACTTC.

This chain links TRBV30 with TRBJ2-1; D not certain. The V gene lost 2 bases and the J gene lost 4 bases, with 9 bases spanning the gap. This CDR3 has 13 amino acids. The germline gives CDR1 GTSNPN, CDR2 SVGIG (reference sequence). The CDR3 nucleotides read TGTGCCTGGAGTCGGCGTCTATACAATGAGCAGTTCTTC. This encodes CAWSRRLYNEQFF.

The chain recombines TRBV20-1 with TRBJ1-1; 7 nucleotides match TRBD1. Germline lookup yields CDR1 DFQATT and CDR2 SNEGSKA (reference sequence). V trimming: 4 bases; J trimming: 12 bases; junction bases outside the gene matches: 8. The CDR3 runs to 11 residues. The CDR3 reads CSAKGAGAPFF. The DNA of the CDR3 is TGCAGTGCTAAGGGGGCGGGGGCTCCTTTCTTT.